This T cell receptor beta chain was sequenced in a study of OX40 agonist ivuxolimab in advanced cancers. Turning to the study itself: Patients were dosed intravenously with ivuxolimab at 0.01 to 10 mg/kg every 2 weeks. A partial response was reached by three patients: one with hepatocellular carcinoma and two with cutaneous melanoma.

About this clone: Its antigen is unknown.

Here immunoSEQ multiplex PCR was the method, and the copy in TCRdb shows in-frame clones only, minus some. The data show roughly 12,000 clones, around 84% seen once. Regarding the study as a whole: The 0.1-3.0 mg/kg partial responders had among the lowest clonal expansion. Undetermined was the antigen specificity of the expanded peripheral T cells.

This clonotype was sampled from an adult with an advanced solid tumor such as melanoma, head and neck, liver or kidney cancer. Sequencing used CD4+ or CD8+ T cells sorted from blood, obtained in a trial of the OX40 agonist ivuxolimab.

The CDR3 is CASSRPGTEVGNTIYF. The CDR3 nucleotides read TGTGCCAGCAGCCGGCCCGGGACAGAGGTGGGAAACACCATATATTTT. The chain recombines TRBV4-2 with TRBJ1-3; 7 bases align to TRBD1. This CDR3 region has 16 residues. The junction had 10 bases not matched to a gene; V was cut back by 4 bases and J by 4 bases. The germline gives CDR1 LGHNA, CDR2 YNFKEQ.